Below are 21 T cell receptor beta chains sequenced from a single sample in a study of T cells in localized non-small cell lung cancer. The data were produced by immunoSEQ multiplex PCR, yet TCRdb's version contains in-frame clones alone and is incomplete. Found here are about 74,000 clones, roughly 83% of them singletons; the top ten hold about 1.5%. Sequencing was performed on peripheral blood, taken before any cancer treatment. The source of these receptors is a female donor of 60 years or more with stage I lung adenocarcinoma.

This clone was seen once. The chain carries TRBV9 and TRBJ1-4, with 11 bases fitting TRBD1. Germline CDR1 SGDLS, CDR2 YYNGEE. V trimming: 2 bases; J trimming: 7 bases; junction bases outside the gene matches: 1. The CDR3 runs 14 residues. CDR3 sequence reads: CASSVGQGGEKLFF. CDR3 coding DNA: TGTGCCAGCAGCGTGGGACAGGGGGGTGAAAAACTGTTTTTT.

The chain's CDR3 is CASSGGMNRDNEAFF. For the CDR3, the DNA is TGTGCCAGCAGCGGAGGGATGAACAGGGATAATGAAGCTTTCTTT. J is TRBJ1-1 and V is TRBV9, with D possibly matching TRBD1 (6 bases). CDR1 SGDLS and CDR2 YYNGEE come from the germline V gene. This CDR3 is 15 amino acids long. Deletions cut 3 bases from V and 7 bases from J, with 19 bases between.

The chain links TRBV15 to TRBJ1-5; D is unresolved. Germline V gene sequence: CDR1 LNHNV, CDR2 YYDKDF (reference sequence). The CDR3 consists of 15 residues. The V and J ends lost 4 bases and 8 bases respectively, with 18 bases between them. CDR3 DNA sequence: TGTGCCACCAGCAACAGCGGACGGGAGCAGGAGCCCCAGCATTTT. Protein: CATSNSGREQEPQHF.

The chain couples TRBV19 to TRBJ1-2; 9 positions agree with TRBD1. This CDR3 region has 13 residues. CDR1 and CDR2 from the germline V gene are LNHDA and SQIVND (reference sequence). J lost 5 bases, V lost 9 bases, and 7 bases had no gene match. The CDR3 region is CASGTGQGYGYTF. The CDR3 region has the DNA TGTGCCAGCGGGACAGGGCAAGGGTATGGCTACACCTTC.

In DNA form, the CDR3 reads TGTGCCAGTAAGAAGGACAGCACTAATGAAAAACTGTTTTTT. Its translation: CASKKDSTNEKLFF. The chain carries TRBV19 and TRBJ1-4, with D tentatively TRBD1 (6 bases). V was shortened by 7 bases and J by 2 bases, with 11 bases between the two germline ends. This CDR3 has 14 residues. Germline assignment: CDR1 LNHDA and CDR2 SQIVND (reference sequence).

CDR3 sequence reads: CASSNRAFGEQYF. The CDR3, as DNA: TGTGCCAGCAGCAACCGGGCTTTTGGCGAGCAGTACTTC. The chain employs TRBV6-5 and TRBJ2-7; no firm D call. CDR3 length equals 13 residues. CDR1 is MNHEY, CDR2 SVGAGI, per germline. V lost 6 bases and J 6 bases, leaving 15 bases between the germline ends.

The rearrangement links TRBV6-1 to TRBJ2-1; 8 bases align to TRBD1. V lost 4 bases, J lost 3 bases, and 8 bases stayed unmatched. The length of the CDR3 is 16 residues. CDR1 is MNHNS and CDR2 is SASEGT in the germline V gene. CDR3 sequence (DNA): TGTGCCAGCAGTGCGGACAGGGCAGGGTACTACAATGAGCAGTTCTTC. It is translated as CASSADRAGYYNEQFF.

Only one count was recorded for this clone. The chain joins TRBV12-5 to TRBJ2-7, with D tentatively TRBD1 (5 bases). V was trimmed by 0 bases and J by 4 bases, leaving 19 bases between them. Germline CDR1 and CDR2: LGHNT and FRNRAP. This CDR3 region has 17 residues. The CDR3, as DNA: TGTGCTAGTGGTTTGGTACTATCAGGGTATGGTATGTACGAGCAGTACTTC. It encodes CASGLVLSGYGMYEQYF.

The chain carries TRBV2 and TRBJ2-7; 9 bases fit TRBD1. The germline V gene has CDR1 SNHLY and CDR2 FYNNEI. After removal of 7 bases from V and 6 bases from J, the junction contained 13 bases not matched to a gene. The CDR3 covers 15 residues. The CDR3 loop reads CASTLQGATLGEQYF. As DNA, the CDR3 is TGTGCCAGCACTCTACAGGGGGCAACCCTTGGCGAGCAGTACTTC.

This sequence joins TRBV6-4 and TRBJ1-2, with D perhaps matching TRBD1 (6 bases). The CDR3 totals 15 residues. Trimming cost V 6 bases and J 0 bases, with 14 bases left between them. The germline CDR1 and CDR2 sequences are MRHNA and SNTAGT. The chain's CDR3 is CASRPEQGANYGYTF. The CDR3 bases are TGTGCCAGCAGACCGGAACAGGGAGCTAACTATGGCTACACCTTC.

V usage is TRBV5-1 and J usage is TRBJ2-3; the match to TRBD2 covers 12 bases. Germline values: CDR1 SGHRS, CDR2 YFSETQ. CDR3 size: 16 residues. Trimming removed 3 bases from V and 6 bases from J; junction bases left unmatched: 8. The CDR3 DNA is TGCGCCAGCAGCTCAACACTAGCGGGGGGTGGCGATACGCAGTATTTT. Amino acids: CASSSTLAGGGDTQYF. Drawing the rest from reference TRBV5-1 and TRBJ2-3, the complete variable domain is KAGVTQTPRYLIKTRGQQVTLSCSPISGHRSVSWYQQTPGQGLQFLFEYFSETQRNKGNFPGRFSGRQFSNSRSEMNVSTLELGDSALYLCASSSTLAGGGDTQYFGPGTRLTVL.

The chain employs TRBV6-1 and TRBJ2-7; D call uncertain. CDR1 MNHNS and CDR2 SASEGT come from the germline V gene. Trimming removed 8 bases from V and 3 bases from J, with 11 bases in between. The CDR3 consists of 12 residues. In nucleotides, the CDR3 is TGTGCCAGCCAAGCCGAAATCTACGAGCAGTACTTC. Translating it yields CASQAEIYEQYF.

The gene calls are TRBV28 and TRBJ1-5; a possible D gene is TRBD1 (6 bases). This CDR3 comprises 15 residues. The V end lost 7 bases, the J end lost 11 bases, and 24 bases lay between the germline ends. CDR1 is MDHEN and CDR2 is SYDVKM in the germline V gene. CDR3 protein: CASNEGGSVEMAQHF. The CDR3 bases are TGTGCCAGCAATGAGGGGGGGTCGGTGGAGATGGCCCAGCATTTT.

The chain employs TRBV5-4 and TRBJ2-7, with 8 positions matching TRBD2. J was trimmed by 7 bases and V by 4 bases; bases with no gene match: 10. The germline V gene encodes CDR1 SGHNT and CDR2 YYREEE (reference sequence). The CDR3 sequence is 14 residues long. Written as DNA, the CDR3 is TGTGCCAGCAGCCCGCGGGGGGTCCTGAGGGAGCAGTACTTC. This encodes CASSPRGVLREQYF.

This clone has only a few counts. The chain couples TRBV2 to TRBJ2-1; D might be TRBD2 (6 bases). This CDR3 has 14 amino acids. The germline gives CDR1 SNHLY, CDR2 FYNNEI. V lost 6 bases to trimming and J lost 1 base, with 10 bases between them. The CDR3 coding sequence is TGTGCCAGCAGGATAGCGGCTTCCTACAATGAGCAGTTCTTC. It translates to CASRIAASYNEQFF.

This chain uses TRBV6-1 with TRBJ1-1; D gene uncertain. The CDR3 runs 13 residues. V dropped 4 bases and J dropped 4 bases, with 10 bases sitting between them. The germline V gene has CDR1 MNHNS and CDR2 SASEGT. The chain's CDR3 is CASSVQDRTEAFF. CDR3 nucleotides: TGTGCCAGCAGTGTTCAGGATCGCACTGAAGCTTTCTTT.

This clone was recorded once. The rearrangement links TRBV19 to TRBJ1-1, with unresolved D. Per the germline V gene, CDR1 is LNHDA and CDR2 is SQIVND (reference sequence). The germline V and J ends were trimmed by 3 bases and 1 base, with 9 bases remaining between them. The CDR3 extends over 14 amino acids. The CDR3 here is CASSISQSNTEAFF. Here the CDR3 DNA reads TGTGCCAGTAGTATCAGTCAGTCGAACACTGAAGCTTTCTTT.

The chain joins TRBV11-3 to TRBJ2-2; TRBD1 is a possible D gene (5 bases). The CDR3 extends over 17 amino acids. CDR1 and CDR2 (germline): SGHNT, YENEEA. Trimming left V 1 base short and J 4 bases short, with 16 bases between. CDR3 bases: TGTGCCAGCAGCTTAGTTTTTACCAGGGCGATCACCGGGGAGCTGTTTTTT. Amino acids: CASSLVFTRAITGELFF.

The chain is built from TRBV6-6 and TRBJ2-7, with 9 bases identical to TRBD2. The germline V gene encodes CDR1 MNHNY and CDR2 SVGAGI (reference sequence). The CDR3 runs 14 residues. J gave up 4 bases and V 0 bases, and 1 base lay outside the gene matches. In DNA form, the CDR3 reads TGTGCCAGCAGTTACTCACTAGCGGGTTACGAGCAGTACTTC. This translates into CASSYSLAGYEQYF.

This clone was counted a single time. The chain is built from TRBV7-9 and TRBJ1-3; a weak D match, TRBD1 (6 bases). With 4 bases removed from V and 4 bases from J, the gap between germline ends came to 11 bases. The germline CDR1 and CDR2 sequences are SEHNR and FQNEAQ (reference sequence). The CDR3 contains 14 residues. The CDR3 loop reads CASSSDSLGNTIYF. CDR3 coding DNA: TGTGCCAGCAGCTCGGACAGCCTCGGAAACACCATATATTTT.

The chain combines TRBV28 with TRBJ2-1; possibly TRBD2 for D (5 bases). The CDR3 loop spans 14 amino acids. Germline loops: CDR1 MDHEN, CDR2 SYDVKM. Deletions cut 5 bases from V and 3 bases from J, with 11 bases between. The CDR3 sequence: CASSRSSGYNEQFF. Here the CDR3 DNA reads TGTGCCAGCAGTCGGTCGAGCGGCTACAATGAGCAGTTCTTC.